This entry lists 13 T cell receptor beta chains sequenced from one sample in a study of blood T cell repertoires in COVID-19. The method was immunoSEQ multiplex PCR; TCRdb's version includes in-frame clones alone and lacks a portion of them. This sample has approximately 210,000 clones, with 85% to 90% found just once. The source material was peripheral blood. These receptors all stem from a human donor in a cohort sampled during active COVID-19.

This clone was picked up a small number of times. The V and J genes are TRBV5-8 and TRBJ2-7; TRBD1 agrees at 8 bases. Per germline, CDR1 SGHTS and CDR2 YDEGEE. Trimming removed 3 bases from V and 2 bases from J; junction bases left unmatched: 7. The CDR3 is 15 residues long. The CDR3 DNA reads TGTGCCAGCAGCTGGCCCGGGACAGGAGCCTACGAGCAGTACTTC. Protein product: CASSWPGTGAYEQYF.

J is TRBJ2-3 and V is TRBV10-2; 10 bases are a match to TRBD2. V was pared by 3 bases and J by 5 bases, with 5 bases of the junction left unmatched. The CDR3 extends over 15 amino acids. Germline V lookup: CDR1 WSHSY, CDR2 SAAADI. In DNA form, the CDR3 reads TGCGCCAGCAGTGACCTAGCGGGAGTCGAAGATACGCAGTATTTT. It specifies CASSDLAGVEDTQYF.

The rearrangement joins TRBV4-3 to TRBJ2-6; D is unresolved. The V end was cut by 1 base, the J end by 0 bases, with 7 bases between. In germline, CDR1 is LGHNA, CDR2 YSLEER. The CDR3 covers 16 residues. The CDR3 loop reads CASSQGHSSGANVLTF. The CDR3, as DNA: TGCGCCAGCAGCCAAGGACACAGCTCTGGGGCCAACGTCCTGACTTTC.

This chain joins TRBV6-5 and TRBJ2-5, with 7 bases lining up with TRBD1. CDR3 size: 15 residues. CDR1 is MNHEY, CDR2 SVGAGI, per germline. The V and J ends lost 6 bases and 2 bases, in that order; junction bases with no gene match: 9. In nucleotides, the CDR3 is TGTGCCAGCAGCTATGGACAGGCAAGTCAAGAGACCCAGTACTTC. Its translation: CASSYGQASQETQYF.

For the CDR3, the DNA is TGTGCCAGCAGCATCCAGGGACTAGCGGGGGGGCCAGGGGATACGCAGTATTTT. This gives the protein CASSIQGLAGGPGDTQYF. The chain recombines TRBV9 with TRBJ2-3; 16 nucleotides agree with TRBD2. V dropped 4 bases and J dropped 6; count of bases not matched to a gene: 11. This CDR3 has 18 amino acids. CDR1 is SGDLS and CDR2 is YYNGEE in the germline V gene.

The V gene is TRBV5-1, the J gene TRBJ1-1, with TRBD1 matching over 9 bases. Germline V gene sequence: CDR1 SGHRS, CDR2 YFSETQ. Losses at the gene ends were 4 bases for V and 5 bases for J; bases not matched to a gene: 9. CDR3 length: 15 amino acids. The CDR3 is CASSTIQGASTEAFF. For the CDR3, the DNA is TGCGCCAGCAGCACAATACAGGGGGCCTCGACTGAAGCTTTCTTT.

The CDR3 nucleotides are TGTGCCAGCAGCCGTACTAGCGGGGGGGCCCACGAGCAGTACTTC. Translation: CASSRTSGGAHEQYF. V is TRBV11-2 and J is TRBJ2-7; 13 nucleotides match TRBD2. The CDR3 consists of 15 residues. Germline V gene sequence: CDR1 SGHAT, CDR2 FQNNGV. Germline trimming cut 5 bases from V and 5 bases from J; bases unmatched to any gene: 6.

The DNA for the CDR3 is TGTGCCAGCAGTGAAGCTCGGGAGACCCAGTACTTC. Translated, it gives CASSEARETQYF. This chain links TRBV2 with TRBJ2-5; D is unclear. V was shortened by 0 bases and J by 5 bases, with 4 bases between the two germline ends. The CDR3 spans 12 residues. CDR1 is SNHLY, CDR2 FYNNEI, per germline.

This clone was seen a handful of times. The CDR3 DNA follows: TGTGCCATCAGTGGGGGACAGGGGGTAGGCGGCTACACCTTC. Translating it yields CAISGGQGVGGYTF. V gene TRBV10-3 combines with J gene TRBJ1-2, with TRBD1 identical over 11 bases. The V gene end was trimmed by 4 bases and the J gene end by 8 bases; junction bases not matched to a gene: 6. Germline V gives CDR1 ENHRY, CDR2 SYGVKD. This CDR3 is built from 14 residues.

This chain joins TRBV5-1 and TRBJ2-7, with 10 bases lining up with TRBD1. Germline CDR1 reads SGHRS; CDR2 reads YFSETQ. V lost 4 bases and J lost 6; bases outside the gene matches: 10. This CDR3 region has 15 residues. DNA for the CDR3: TGCGCCAGCAGCCGCCCAGGGACAGGGGAGGCCGAGCAGTACTTC. Residues: CASSRPGTGEAEQYF.

The genes are TRBV3-1 (or the pseudogene TRBV3-2) and TRBJ2-3, with 10 positions matching TRBD2. Unmatched junction bases numbered 11, after V lost 10 bases and J lost 4 bases. The CDR3 runs to 15 residues. CDR1 is LGHDT, CDR2 YNNKEL, per germline (reference sequence). CDR3 in amino acids: CATCQAGGRPDTQYF. CDR3 nucleotide sequence: TGTGCCACGTGTCAAGCGGGAGGGAGGCCAGATACGCAGTATTTT.

The chain is built from TRBV30 and TRBJ1-2, with D maybe TRBD1 (6 bases). V shed 6 bases and J shed 0 bases, with 11 bases lying between them. Germline CDR1 and CDR2: GTSNPN and SVGIG (reference sequence). The CDR3 length is 13 residues. The CDR3: CACRTVANYGYTF. The CDR3 DNA sequence: TGTGCCTGTCGGACAGTAGCTAACTATGGCTACACCTTC.

The genes are TRBV4-3 and TRBJ2-3; D uncertain. The germline gives CDR1 LGHNA, CDR2 YSLEER. V lost 4 bases and J lost 8, with 10 bases in between. CDR3 size: 12 residues. This chain's CDR3 is CASSLEVGTQYF. The CDR3 DNA is TGCGCCAGCAGCCTAGAGGTCGGTACGCAGTATTTT.